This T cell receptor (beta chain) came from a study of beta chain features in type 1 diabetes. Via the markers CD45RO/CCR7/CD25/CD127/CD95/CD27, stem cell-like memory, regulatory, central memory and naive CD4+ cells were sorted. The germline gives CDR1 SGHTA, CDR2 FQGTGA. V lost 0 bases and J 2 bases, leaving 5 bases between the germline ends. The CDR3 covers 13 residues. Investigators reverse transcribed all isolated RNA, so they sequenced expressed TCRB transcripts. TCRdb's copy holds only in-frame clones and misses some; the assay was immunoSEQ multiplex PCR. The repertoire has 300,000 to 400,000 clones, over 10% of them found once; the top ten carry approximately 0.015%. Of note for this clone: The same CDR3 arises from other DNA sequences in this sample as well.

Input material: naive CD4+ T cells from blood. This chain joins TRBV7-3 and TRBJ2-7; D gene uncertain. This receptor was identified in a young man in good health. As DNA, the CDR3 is TGTGCCAGCAGCTTAACCCCAGCCTACGAGCAGTACTTC. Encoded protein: CASSLTPAYEQYF.